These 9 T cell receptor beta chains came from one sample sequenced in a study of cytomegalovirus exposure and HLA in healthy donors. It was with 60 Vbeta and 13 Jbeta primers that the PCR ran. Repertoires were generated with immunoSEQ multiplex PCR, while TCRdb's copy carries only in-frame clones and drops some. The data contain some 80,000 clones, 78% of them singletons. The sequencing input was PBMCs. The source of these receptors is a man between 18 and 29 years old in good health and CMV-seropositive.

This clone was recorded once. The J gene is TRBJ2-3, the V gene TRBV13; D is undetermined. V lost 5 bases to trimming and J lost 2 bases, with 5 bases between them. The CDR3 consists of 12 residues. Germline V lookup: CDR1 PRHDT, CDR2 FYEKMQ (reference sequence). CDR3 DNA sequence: TGTGCCAGCAGCCCAGACACAGATACGCAGTATTTT. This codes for CASSPDTDTQYF. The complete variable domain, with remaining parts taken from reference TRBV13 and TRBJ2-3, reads AAGVIQSPRHLIKEKRETATLKCYPIPRHDTVYWYQQGPGQDPQFLISFYEKMQSDKGSIPDRFSAQQFSDYHSELNMSSLELGDSALYFCASSPDTDTQYFGPGTRLTVL.

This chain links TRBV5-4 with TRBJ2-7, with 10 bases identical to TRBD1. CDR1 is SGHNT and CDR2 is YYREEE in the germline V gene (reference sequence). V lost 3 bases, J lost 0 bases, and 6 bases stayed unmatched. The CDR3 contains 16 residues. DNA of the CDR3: TGTGCCAGCAGCTACCGGGACAGGGGTTTCTCCTACGAGCAGTACTTC. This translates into CASSYRDRGFSYEQYF.

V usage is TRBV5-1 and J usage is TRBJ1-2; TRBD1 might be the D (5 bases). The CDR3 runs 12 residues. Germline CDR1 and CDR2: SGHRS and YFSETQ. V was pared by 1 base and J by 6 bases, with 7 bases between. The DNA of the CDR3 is TGCGCCAGCAGCTTGCGGGGGGATGGCTACACCTTC. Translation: CASSLRGDGYTF.

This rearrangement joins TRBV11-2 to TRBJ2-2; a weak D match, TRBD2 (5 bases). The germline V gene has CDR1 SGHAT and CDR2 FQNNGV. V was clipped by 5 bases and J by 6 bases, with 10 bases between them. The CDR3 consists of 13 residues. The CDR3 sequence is CASSPTSPGELFF. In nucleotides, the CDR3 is TGTGCCAGCAGCCCAACTAGTCCCGGGGAGCTGTTTTTT. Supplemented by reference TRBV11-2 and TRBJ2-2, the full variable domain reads EAGVAQSPRYKIIEKRQSVAFWCNPISGHATLYWYQQILGQGPKLLIQFQNNGVVDDSQLPKDRFSAERLKGVDSTLKIQPAKLEDSAVYLCASSPTSPGELFFGEGSRLTVL.

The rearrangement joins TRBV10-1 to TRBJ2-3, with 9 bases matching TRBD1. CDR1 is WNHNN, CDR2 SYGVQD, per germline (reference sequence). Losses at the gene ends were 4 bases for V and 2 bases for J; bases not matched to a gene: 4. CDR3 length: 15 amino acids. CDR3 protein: CASSGQGGPTDTQYF. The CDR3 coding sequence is TGCGCCAGCAGTGGACAGGGGGGACCCACAGATACGCAGTATTTT.

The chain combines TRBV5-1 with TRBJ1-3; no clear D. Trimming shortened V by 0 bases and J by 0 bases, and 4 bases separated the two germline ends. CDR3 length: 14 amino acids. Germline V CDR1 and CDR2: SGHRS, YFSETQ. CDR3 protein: CASSLASSGNTIYF. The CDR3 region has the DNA TGCGCCAGCAGCTTGGCCAGCTCTGGAAACACCATATATTTT.

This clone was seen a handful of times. CDR3: CASSEWAGSSGEQYF. As DNA, the CDR3 is TGTGCCAGCAGTGAGTGGGCAGGGTCGTCCGGCGAGCAGTACTTC. This chain uses TRBV2 with TRBJ2-7, with D maybe TRBD1 (5 bases). The CDR3 totals 15 residues. Germline V gives CDR1 SNHLY, CDR2 FYNNEI. V was cut by 3 bases and J by 6 bases, with 18 bases left in between.

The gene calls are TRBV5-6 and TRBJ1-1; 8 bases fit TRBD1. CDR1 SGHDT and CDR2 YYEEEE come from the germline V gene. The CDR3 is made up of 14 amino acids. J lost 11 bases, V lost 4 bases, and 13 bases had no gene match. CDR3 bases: TGTGCCAGCAGCCGCGGGACAGGAGGGGATTGGGCTTTCTTT. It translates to CASSRGTGGDWAFF.

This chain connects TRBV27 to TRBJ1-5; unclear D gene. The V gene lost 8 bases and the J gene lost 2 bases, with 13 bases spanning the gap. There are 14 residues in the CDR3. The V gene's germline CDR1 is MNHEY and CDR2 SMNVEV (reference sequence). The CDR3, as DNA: TGTGCCAGCCGTAGGAGGGATGGCAATCAGCCCCAGCATTTT. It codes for CASRRRDGNQPQHF.